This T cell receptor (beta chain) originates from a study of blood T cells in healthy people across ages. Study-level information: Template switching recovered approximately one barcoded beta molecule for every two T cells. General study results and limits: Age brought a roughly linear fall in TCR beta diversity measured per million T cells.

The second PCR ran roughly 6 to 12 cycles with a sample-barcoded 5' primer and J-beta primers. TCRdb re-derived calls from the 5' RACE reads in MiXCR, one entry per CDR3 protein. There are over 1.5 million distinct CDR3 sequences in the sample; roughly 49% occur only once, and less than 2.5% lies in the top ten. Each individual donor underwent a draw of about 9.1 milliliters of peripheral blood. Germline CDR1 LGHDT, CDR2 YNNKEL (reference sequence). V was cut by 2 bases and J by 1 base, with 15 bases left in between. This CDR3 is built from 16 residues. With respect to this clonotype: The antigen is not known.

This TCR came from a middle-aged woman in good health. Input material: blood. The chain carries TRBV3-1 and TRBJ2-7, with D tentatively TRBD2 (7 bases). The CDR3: CASSQWRGPHSYEQYF. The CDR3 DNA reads TGTGCCAGCAGCCAATGGCGGGGGCCTCATTCCTACGAGCAGTACTTC.